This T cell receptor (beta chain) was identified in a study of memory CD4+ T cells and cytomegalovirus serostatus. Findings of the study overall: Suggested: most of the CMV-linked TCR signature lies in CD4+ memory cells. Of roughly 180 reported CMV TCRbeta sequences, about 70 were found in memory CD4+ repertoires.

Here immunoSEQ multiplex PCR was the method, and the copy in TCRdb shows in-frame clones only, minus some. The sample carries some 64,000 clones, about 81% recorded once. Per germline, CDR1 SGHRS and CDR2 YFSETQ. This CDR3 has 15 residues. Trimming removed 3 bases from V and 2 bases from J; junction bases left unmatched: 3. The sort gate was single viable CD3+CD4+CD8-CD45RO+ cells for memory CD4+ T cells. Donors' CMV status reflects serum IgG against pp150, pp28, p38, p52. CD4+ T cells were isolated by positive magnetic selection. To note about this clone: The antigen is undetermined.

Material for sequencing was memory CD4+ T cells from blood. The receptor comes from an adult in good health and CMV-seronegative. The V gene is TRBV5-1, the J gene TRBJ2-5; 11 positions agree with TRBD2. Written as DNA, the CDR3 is TGCGCCAGCAGCTGGGGACTAGCGGAACAAGAGACCCAGTACTTC. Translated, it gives CASSWGLAEQETQYF.